The 25 T cell receptor beta chains listed next were all sequenced from one sample in a study of Ad26.COV2.S vaccination and SARS-CoV-2 variants. The method was immunoSEQ multiplex PCR; TCRdb's version includes in-frame clones alone and lacks a portion of them. The sample shows 350,000 to 500,000 clones, roughly 91% of them seen only once. Treatment given: 15 to 20 received Ad26.COV2.S at low or high dose, single or two shots; about five received placebo; per-sample allocation not given. All samples were drawn on day 63, counting from the first vaccine or placebo injection. The sequences come from peripheral blood, collected in a trial of Ad26.COV2.S vaccine versus placebo. Every receptor here comes from a person between 18 and 60 years old who received the Ad26.COV2.S COVID-19 vaccine or a placebo.

V is TRBV12-5 and J is TRBJ2-3; D is unresolved. V shed 5 bases and J shed 3 bases, with 9 bases lying between them. This CDR3 has 13 amino acids. CDR1 is LGHNT, CDR2 FRNRAP, per germline. DNA of the CDR3: TGTGCTAGTGGTCCCGACGAAACAGATACGCAGTATTTT. Its protein is CASGPDETDTQYF.

The rearrangement joins TRBV10-3 to TRBJ2-7, with D possibly matching TRBD1 (5 bases). This CDR3 contains 15 residues. V was shortened by 2 bases and J by 0 bases, with 11 bases between the two germline ends. The germline V gene encodes CDR1 ENHRY and CDR2 SYGVKD. CDR3 sequence (DNA): TGTGCCATCAGTGAGGTCCTGGACAACTCCTACGAGCAGTACTTC. This codes for CAISEVLDNSYEQYF.

This chain connects TRBV7-2 to TRBJ2-7; perhaps TRBD2 as D (6 bases). The CDR3 length is 15 residues. Deletions cut 4 bases from V and 0 bases from J, with 13 bases between. In germline, CDR1 is SGHTA, CDR2 FQGNSA. CDR3 bases: TGTGCCAGCAGCTCTATAAGCGGGTACTCCTACGAGCAGTACTTC. Protein sequence: CASSSISGYSYEQYF.

The gene calls are TRBV18 and TRBJ1-4; tentative D call: TRBD1 (5 bases). Germline V gene lookup returns CDR1 KGHSH and CDR2 LQKENI. V lost 3 bases and J 1 base, leaving 9 bases between the germline ends. The length of the CDR3 is 15 residues. The CDR3 here is CASSPGRVTNEKLFF. CDR3 bases: TGTGCCAGCTCACCGGGCAGGGTAACTAATGAAAAACTGTTTTTT.

The gene calls are TRBV3-1 (or the pseudogene TRBV3-2) and TRBJ1-1; D might be TRBD1 (5 bases). Germline V gives CDR1 LGHDT, CDR2 YNNKEL (reference sequence). The CDR3 loop spans 12 amino acids. V shed 3 bases and J shed 11 bases, with 13 bases lying between them. CDR3 loop: CASSQTTGMAFF. The CDR3 DNA follows: TGTGCCAGCAGCCAGACCACAGGTATGGCTTTCTTT.

Only one count was recorded for this clone. The chain employs TRBV4-2 and TRBJ1-6; possible D gene TRBD1, 5 bases. Germline V gives CDR1 LGHNA, CDR2 YNFKEQ. The CDR3 is made up of 14 amino acids. Between the trimmed V and J ends, which lost 0 bases and 10 bases, there was a span of 10 bases. CDR3 in amino acids: CASSQDRGDSPLHF. The CDR3 bases are TGTGCCAGCAGCCAAGATAGGGGAGACTCACCCCTCCACTTT.

The CDR3 bases are TGTGCCAGCAGCTTGACGAACAGGGGGTTTCGCAATGAGCAGTTCTTC. Protein product: CASSLTNRGFRNEQFF. This sequence joins TRBV5-6 and TRBJ2-1; 8 bases agree with TRBD1. The germline CDR1 and CDR2 sequences are SGHDT and YYEEEE. The CDR3 runs 16 residues. V shed 1 base and J 6 bases; nucleotides not matched to a gene: 9.

The V call is TRBV18, the J call TRBJ2-1, with D perhaps matching TRBD1 (6 bases). CDR3 length: 15 residues. V lost 5 bases and J 2 bases, leaving 13 bases between the germline ends. Germline CDR1 and CDR2: KGHSH and LQKENI. The CDR3 region has the DNA TGTGCCAGCTCAGGCAGGGGTGAGACCTACAATGAGCAGTTCTTC. Amino acids: CASSGRGETYNEQFF. Complete variable domain (other parts from reference TRBV18 and TRBJ2-1): NAGVMQNPRHLVRRRGQEARLRCSPMKGHSHVYWYRQLPEEGLKFMVYLQKENIIDESGMPKERFSAEFPKEGPSILRIQQVVRGDSAAYFCASSGRGETYNEQFFGPGTRLTVL.

The rearrangement joins TRBV7-8 to TRBJ2-1; unclear D gene. Trimming took off 5 bases at V and 7 bases at J, with 6 bases between the two ends. The CDR3 length is 11 residues. Germline CDR1 is SGHVS and CDR2 is FQNEAQ. The CDR3, as DNA: TGTGCCAGCAGCCAGAGGAATGAGCAGTTCTTC. As protein: CASSQRNEQFF.

V and J are TRBV5-6 and TRBJ1-6; 8 bases map to TRBD1. Looked up from germline, CDR1 is SGHDT and CDR2 is YYEEEE. This CDR3 has 18 residues. J was trimmed by 8 bases and V by 5 bases; bases with no gene match: 18. The CDR3 region has the DNA TGTGCCAGCAGACCGGGGACAGGACAGTCCGGGCGGTATTCACCCCTCCACTTT. Amino acids: CASRPGTGQSGRYSPLHF.

The chain carries TRBV28 and TRBJ2-7, with D unresolved. CDR1 and CDR2 (germline): MDHEN, SYDVKM. Trimming pared 1 base from V and 9 bases from J, leaving 10 bases between. The CDR3 consists of 12 residues. CDR3 residues: CASSLYTAGQYF. Written as DNA, the CDR3 is TGTGCCAGCAGTTTATACACAGCCGGGCAGTACTTC.

The chain is built from TRBV6-4 and TRBJ1-2, with D possibly matching TRBD1 (5 bases). The length of the CDR3 is 12 residues. Trimming left V 9 bases short and J 4 bases short, with 12 bases between. The germline gives CDR1 MRHNA, CDR2 SNTAGT. The CDR3 DNA follows: TGTGCCAGGGGGGGGAGGCCCTATGGCTACACCTTC. Protein: CARGGRPYGYTF.

A word on this clone: The sample carries other DNA sequences with the same CDR3. This chain joins TRBV5-1 and TRBJ2-3; TRBD1 agrees at 12 bases. This CDR3 contains 16 residues. The germline V gene has CDR1 SGHRS and CDR2 YFSETQ. The junction had 5 bases not matched to a gene; V was cut back by 1 base and J by 5 bases. CDR3 nucleotide sequence: TGCGCCAGCAGCTTGCACCGGGACAGGGGGCGAGATACGCAGTATTTT. It is translated as CASSLHRDRGRDTQYF. Variable domain in full (rest from reference TRBV5-1 and TRBJ2-3): KAGVTQTPRYLIKTRGQQVTLSCSPISGHRSVSWYQQTPGQGLQFLFEYFSETQRNKGNFPGRFSGRQFSNSRSEMNVSTLELGDSALYLCASSLHRDRGRDTQYFGPGTRLTVL.

This clone was seen a few times. The CDR3 nucleotides are TGTGCCAGCAGCTTAGGGATCCTAGCGGGAGGGACCAGCACCGGGGAGCTGTTTTTT. This translates into CASSLGILAGGTSTGELFF. The gene calls are TRBV7-9 and TRBJ2-2, with 12 positions matching TRBD2. The CDR3 spans 19 residues. Germline lookup yields CDR1 SEHNR and CDR2 FQNEAQ (reference sequence). V was clipped by 1 base and J by 4 bases; unmatched bases: 10.

The J gene is TRBJ1-2, the V gene TRBV28; 7 positions agree with TRBD1. The CDR3 sequence is 12 residues long. Looked up from germline, CDR1 is MDHEN and CDR2 is SYDVKM. V shed 11 bases and J 4 bases; nucleotides not matched to a gene: 7. The CDR3 bases are TGTGCCGGGTCGACAGGGCGCTATGGCTACACCTTC. Amino acids: CAGSTGRYGYTF.

In the case of this clone: Additional DNA sequences in this sample encode the identical CDR3. The chain recombines TRBV20-1 with TRBJ2-5; D unresolved. Trimming stripped 3 bases from V and 3 bases from J, with 5 bases between. Germline CDR1 and CDR2: DFQATT and SNEGSKA (reference sequence). The CDR3 loop spans 11 amino acids. The CDR3 DNA follows: TGCAGTGCTAGCGCGGAAGAGACCCAGTACTTC. The encoded protein is CSASAEETQYF.

The J gene is TRBJ2-3, the V gene TRBV19; maybe TRBD1 (5 bases). The CDR3 totals 15 residues. Trimming stripped 9 bases from V and 6 bases from J, with 22 bases between. CDR1 and CDR2 from the germline V gene are LNHDA and SQIVND (reference sequence). In DNA form, the CDR3 reads TGTGCCAGCACCCAGGACAAATATTATGGGGATACGCAGTATTTT. It yields the protein CASTQDKYYGDTQYF.

This chain connects TRBV28 to TRBJ2-1, with D possibly TRBD2 on 5 matching bases. Germline-derived CDR1 and CDR2 are MDHEN and SYDVKM. V was cut by 5 bases and J by 7 bases, with 15 bases left in between. This CDR3 comprises 14 residues. For the CDR3, the DNA is TGTGCCAGCAGTCCCCCGACTACGTCGAATGAGCAGTTCTTC. Amino acid sequence: CASSPPTTSNEQFF.

V and J are TRBV3-1 (or the pseudogene TRBV3-2) and TRBJ2-4; a weak D match, TRBD2 (5 bases). This CDR3 spans 13 amino acids. V was clipped by 4 bases and J by 8 bases, with 12 bases between them. Germline loops: CDR1 LGHDT, CDR2 YNNKEL (reference sequence). The CDR3 reads CASSPARADIQYF. The CDR3 bases are TGTGCCAGCAGCCCTGCGAGGGCCGACATTCAGTACTTC.

The sample holds one count of this clone. The CDR3 loop is CASSQAGQTDTQYF. The CDR3 DNA follows: TGTGCCAGCAGCCAAGCCGGACAGACAGATACGCAGTATTTT. The genes are TRBV3-1 (or the pseudogene TRBV3-2) and TRBJ2-3, with D possibly being TRBD1 (6 bases). The CDR3 runs to 14 residues. V dropped 1 base and J dropped 3 bases, with 8 bases sitting between them. Germline lookup yields CDR1 LGHDT and CDR2 YNNKEL (reference sequence).

This chain joins TRBV28 and TRBJ1-2; possibly TRBD1 for D (5 bases). The V gene's germline CDR1 is MDHEN and CDR2 SYDVKM. Between the trimmed V and J ends, which lost 4 bases and 1 base, there was a span of 7 bases. The length of the CDR3 is 13 residues. The CDR3 is CASSSGFNYGYTF. CDR3 coding DNA: TGTGCCAGCAGTTCAGGGTTTAACTATGGCTACACCTTC.

This clone was seen a handful of times. V gene TRBV19 combines with J gene TRBJ2-6; a possible D gene is TRBD1 (5 bases). Trimming cost V 9 bases and J 1 base, with 13 bases left between them. The CDR3 consists of 15 residues. The germline gives CDR1 LNHDA, CDR2 SQIVND (reference sequence). CDR3 loop: CASRHRSSGANVLTF. In nucleotides, the CDR3 is TGTGCCAGCCGGCACAGGAGTTCTGGGGCCAACGTCCTGACTTTC.

V and J are TRBV7-2 and TRBJ2-1, with D hard to call. The CDR3 covers 14 residues. Trimming took off 1 base at V and 6 bases at J, with 10 bases between the two ends. Germline V gene sequence: CDR1 SGHTA, CDR2 FQGNSA. CDR3 loop: CASSLGYSSNEQFF. Here the CDR3 DNA reads TGTGCCAGCAGCTTAGGCTACAGTAGCAATGAGCAGTTCTTC.

The chain couples TRBV19 to TRBJ2-3; D is possibly TRBD1 (5 bases). V was clipped by 1 base and J by 9 bases, with 17 bases between them. Germline CDR1 is LNHDA and CDR2 is SQIVND (reference sequence). The CDR3 is 15 amino acids. CDR3 DNA: TGTGCCAGTAGTATAGGGGGCAGGTCAGGAATGACGCAGTATTTT. It translates to CASSIGGRSGMTQYF. The full variable domain, its missing parts supplied by reference TRBV19 and TRBJ2-3, is DGGITQSPKYLFRKEGQNVTLSCEQNLNHDAMYWYRQDPGQGLRLIYYSQIVNDFQKGDIAEGYSVSREKKESFPLTVTSAQKNPTAFYLCASSIGGRSGMTQYFGPGTRLTVL.

The chain recombines TRBV18 with TRBJ1-4; 9 bases line up with TRBD1. Germline V gene sequence: CDR1 KGHSH, CDR2 LQKENI. V lost 3 bases to trimming and J lost 8 bases; unmatched junction nucleotides: 4. The CDR3 runs 14 residues. Written as DNA, the CDR3 is TGTGCCAGCTCACCCGGACAGGGGTGGGAAAAACTGTTTTTT. Its translation is CASSPGQGWEKLFF.